Listed here are 22 T cell receptor beta chains from one sample, sequenced in a study of blood T cell repertoires in COVID-19. Sequencing used immunoSEQ multiplex PCR; TCRdb keeps in-frame clones, though not all of them. The profile shows roughly 160,000 clones, 80% to 85% of them singletons. What was sequenced was peripheral blood. The receptors shown here come from a woman aged 55-75 years with acute or convalescent COVID-19.

The V gene is TRBV23-1, the J gene TRBJ1-5; 12 bases match TRBD1. TRBV23-1 is labeled an ORF, and its function is uncertain. J lost 2 bases, V lost 4 bases, and 9 bases had no gene match. This CDR3 has 18 residues. The CDR3 DNA follows: TGCGCCAGCAGTCCACAACCCGGGACAGGGGGCGGCAATCAGCCCCAGCATTTT. Amino acid sequence: CASSPQPGTGGGNQPQHF.

This chain uses TRBV27 with TRBJ1-2, with a possible D match to TRBD1 (6 bases). Germline CDR1 MNHEY, CDR2 SMNVEV (reference sequence). The CDR3 extends over 11 amino acids. The ends were cut back, 8 bases at V and 4 bases at J, with 8 bases in the middle. In DNA form, the CDR3 reads TGTGCCAGCGGGACATTCTATGGCTACACCTTC. Translated: CASGTFYGYTF.

The count of this clone is one. The CDR3 protein is CATSESGTESSYNSPLHF. CDR3 DNA: TGTGCCACCAGTGAGTCCGGGACAGAAAGCTCCTATAATTCACCCCTCCACTTT. The chain uses TRBV24-1 and TRBJ1-6, with 7 bases fitting TRBD1. V lost 4 bases to trimming and J lost 0 bases; unmatched junction nucleotides: 8. Germline values: CDR1 KGHDR, CDR2 SFDVKD. The CDR3 extends over 18 amino acids.

The V and J genes are TRBV11-2 and TRBJ2-7; 8 nucleotides align to TRBD1. V lost 5 bases and J lost 2; bases outside the gene matches: 5. The CDR3 has 14 residues. The germline V gene has CDR1 SGHAT and CDR2 FQNNGV. CDR3 DNA: TGTGCCAGCAGCCGACAGGGGACAACCTACGAGCAGTACTTC. It yields the protein CASSRQGTTYEQYF. The full variable domain, completed using reference TRBV11-2 and TRBJ2-7, is EAGVAQSPRYKIIEKRQSVAFWCNPISGHATLYWYQQILGQGPKLLIQFQNNGVVDDSQLPKDRFSAERLKGVDSTLKIQPAKLEDSAVYLCASSRQGTTYEQYFGPGTRLTVT.

The rearrangement uses TRBV19 and TRBJ2-6, with 9 bases lining up with TRBD1. The junction had 3 bases not matched to a gene; V was cut back by 6 bases and J by 0 bases. Per the germline V gene, CDR1 is LNHDA and CDR2 is SQIVND (reference sequence). This CDR3 has 16 residues. The CDR3 protein is CASRTGGISGANVLTF. DNA for the CDR3: TGTGCCAGTAGAACAGGGGGCATCTCTGGGGCCAACGTCCTGACTTTC.

The chain carries TRBV21-1 and TRBJ1-2; the D call TRBD1 from the table was never checked on the DNA. TRBV21-1 is deemed a pseudogene. The CDR3 extends over 16 amino acids. Written as DNA, the CDR3 is TGTGCCAGCAGCAAAGTAAAGTATGGGACAGACTATGGCTACACCTTC. Translation: CASSKVKYGTDYGYTF.

The chain is built from TRBV12-5 and TRBJ2-7; D remains ambiguous. Trimming shortened V by 1 base and J by 11 bases, and 6 bases separated the two germline ends. This CDR3 comprises 10 residues. Germline values: CDR1 LGHNT, CDR2 FRNRAP. The CDR3 DNA sequence: TGTGCTAGTGGTTTGGAAATCAAGTACTTC. Its translation is CASGLEIKYF.

The V and J genes are TRBV6-5 and TRBJ1-2; 9 bases map to TRBD1. After removal of 6 bases from V and 4 bases from J, the junction contained 3 bases not matched to a gene. The length of the CDR3 is 13 residues. Looked up from germline, CDR1 is MNHEY and CDR2 is SVGAGI. The CDR3 DNA is TGTGCCAGCAGGAAGACAGGGGGCTATGGCTACACCTTC. Amino acids: CASRKTGGYGYTF.

The V call is TRBV19, the J call TRBJ1-2, with D tentatively TRBD1 (6 bases). The CDR3 loop spans 12 amino acids. CDR1 LNHDA and CDR2 SQIVND come from the germline V gene (reference sequence). V lost 9 bases to trimming and J lost 2 bases, with 10 bases between them. In DNA, the CDR3 is TGTGCCAGCAGGGGAGACAACTATGGCTACACCTTC. Translating it yields CASRGDNYGYTF. The entire variable domain, with the rest obtained from reference TRBV19 and TRBJ1-2, is as follows: DGGITQSPKYLFRKEGQNVTLSCEQNLNHDAMYWYRQDPGQGLRLIYYSQIVNDFQKGDIAEGYSVSREKKESFPLTVTSAQKNPTAFYLCASRGDNYGYTFGSGTRLTVV.

To note about this clone: The junction and the germline gene differ at one end; a read error may be behind it. V is TRBV7-7 and J is TRBJ2-5; 7 bases are a match to TRBD1. The germline CDR1 and CDR2 sequences are SSHAT and FNYEAQ (reference sequence). The CDR3 has 15 amino acids. CDR3 protein: CASSLAGGNQETQYF. In DNA, the CDR3 is TGTGCTAGCAGCTTGGCAGGGGGTAACCAAGAGACCCAGTACTTC.

The rearrangement joins TRBV7-2 to TRBJ1-1; D may be TRBD1 (6 bases). The ends were cut back, 4 bases at V and 6 bases at J, with 12 bases in the middle. The germline gives CDR1 SGHTA, CDR2 FQGNSA. The length of the CDR3 is 13 residues. CDR3 nucleotides: TGTGCCAGCAGCTCTGGACAGCGCCCTGAAGCTTTCTTT. Amino acids: CASSSGQRPEAFF. Combining the CDR3 with reference TRBV7-2 and TRBJ1-1 gives the whole variable domain GAGVSQSPSNKVTEKGKDVELRCDPISGHTALYWYRQSLGQGLEFLIYFQGNSAPDKSGLPSDRFSAERTGGSVSTLTIQRTQQEDSAVYLCASSSGQRPEAFFGQGTRLTVV.

The chain has TRBV10-3 and TRBJ2-3; D uncertain. The CDR3 totals 14 residues. Per the germline V gene, CDR1 is ENHRY and CDR2 is SYGVKD. V was shortened by 4 bases and J by 2 bases, with 10 bases between the two germline ends. The CDR3 DNA reads TGTGCCATCAGTGCAGTTAAACCCACAGATACGCAGTATTTT. It yields the protein CAISAVKPTDTQYF.

V is TRBV18 and J is TRBJ2-1; 8 nucleotides align to TRBD2. J gave up 7 bases and V 3 bases, and 5 bases lay outside the gene matches. CDR1 is KGHSH and CDR2 is LQKENI in the germline V gene. The CDR3 covers 14 residues. The CDR3 coding sequence is TGTGCCAGCTCACCGAGCGGGGGCCGGAATGAGCAGTTCTTC. Its protein product is CASSPSGGRNEQFF.

The chain combines TRBV19 with TRBJ2-3; TRBD1 matches at 7 bases. This CDR3 spans 15 amino acids. Germline assignment: CDR1 LNHDA and CDR2 SQIVND (reference sequence). V trimming: 9 bases; J trimming: 4 bases; junction bases outside the gene matches: 13. The CDR3 loop reads CASSTGQMIADTQYF. In nucleotides, the CDR3 is TGTGCCAGCTCGACGGGACAGATGATCGCAGATACGCAGTATTTT.

The chain has TRBV6-2 or TRBV6-3 and TRBJ1-3, with no clear D. With 2 bases removed from V and 4 bases from J, the gap between germline ends came to 12 bases. The CDR3 totals 15 residues. CDR1 and CDR2 from the germline V gene are MNHEY and SVGEGT. CDR3 DNA sequence: TGTGCCAGCAGTTACGGAGGAGTATCCGGAAACACCATATATTTT. This gives the protein CASSYGGVSGNTIYF.

The chain recombines TRBV5-4 with TRBJ1-6; 7 positions match TRBD1. The V segment lost 4 bases and the J segment 6 bases; nucleotides outside the gene matches: 7. This CDR3 comprises 15 residues. The germline V gene has CDR1 SGHNT and CDR2 YYREEE (reference sequence). In DNA, the CDR3 is TGTGCCAGCAGCGCAGAGGGACAGATTAATTCACCCCTCCACTTT. Translated, it gives CASSAEGQINSPLHF. Filled out from reference TRBV5-4 and TRBJ1-6, the complete variable domain reads ETGVTQSPTHLIKTRGQQVTLRCSSQSGHNTVSWYQQALGQGPQFIFQYYREEENGRGNFPPRFSGLQFPNYSSELNVNALELDDSALYLCASSAEGQINSPLHFGNGTRLTVT.

The chain uses TRBV11-2 and TRBJ2-7, with 10 bases fitting TRBD2. Germline values: CDR1 SGHAT, CDR2 FQNNGV. The CDR3 totals 15 residues. Germline trimming cut 0 bases from V and 3 bases from J; bases unmatched to any gene: 2. CDR3 region: CASSLELAGFYEQYF. In nucleotides, the CDR3 is TGTGCCAGCAGCTTAGAACTAGCGGGGTTCTACGAGCAGTACTTC.

The V call is TRBV14, the J call TRBJ2-5; D might be TRBD2 (7 bases). The CDR3 spans 15 residues. CDR1 SGHDN and CDR2 FVKESK come from the germline V gene. V was clipped by 4 bases and J by 5 bases, with 17 bases between them. The CDR3 loop reads CASSPPGGPRETQYF. CDR3 coding DNA: TGTGCCAGCAGCCCACCGGGGGGCCCCCGCGAGACCCAGTACTTC.

The J gene is TRBJ1-1, the V gene TRBV10-2, with a tentative D call TRBD1 (5 bases). This CDR3 comprises 15 residues. Germline values: CDR1 WSHSY, CDR2 SAAADI. Trimming pared 2 bases from V and 0 bases from J, leaving 10 bases between. CDR3 bases: TGCGCCAGCAGTGAGGACAGACCCTTGAACACTGAAGCTTTCTTT. Protein sequence: CASSEDRPLNTEAFF.

As DNA, the CDR3 is TGTGCCAGCAGCTCCGGGACTAGTTCCTACGAGCAGTACTTC. As protein: CASSSGTSSYEQYF. The genes are TRBV11-3 and TRBJ2-7; 8 bases match TRBD2. This CDR3 contains 14 residues. V was pared by 4 bases and J by 1 base, with 3 bases of the junction left unmatched. Germline-derived CDR1 and CDR2 are SGHNT and YENEEA.

The chain has TRBV5-4 and TRBJ2-5; D is perhaps TRBD2 (7 bases). Trimming left V 0 bases short and J 3 bases short, with 12 bases between. Germline assignment: CDR1 SGHNT and CDR2 YYREEE (reference sequence). The CDR3 has 15 amino acids. The CDR3 is CASSLGGGAEETQYF. For the CDR3, the DNA is TGTGCCAGCAGCTTGGGAGGGGGGGCTGAAGAGACCCAGTACTTC.

The chain uses TRBV24-1 and TRBJ2-7; D perhaps matches TRBD2 (6 bases). This CDR3 is built from 15 residues. CDR1 and CDR2 from the germline V gene are KGHDR and SFDVKD. V lost 3 bases to trimming and J lost 5 bases, with 16 bases between them. The CDR3 DNA follows: TGTGCCACCAGTGATCGGCGGGGATTGGGCGACGAGCAGTACTTC. Protein sequence: CATSDRRGLGDEQYF.